One and the same sample provided the 25 T cell receptor beta chains below, sequenced in a study of cytomegalovirus exposure and HLA in healthy donors. This PCR relied on a set of 60 Vbeta primers and 13 Jbeta primers. Assay used: immunoSEQ multiplex PCR; TCRdb lists only in-frame clones, some missing. There are tens of thousands of clones in the sample, with around 1.6% held by the top ten. The material sequenced was PBMCs. The receptors derive from a woman aged 25 to 39 in good health and CMV-seronegative.

The chain combines TRBV18 with TRBJ2-7; 13 bases align to TRBD2. The ends lost 3 bases at V and 5 bases at J; junction bases unmatched: 4. The CDR3 runs 15 residues. The germline gives CDR1 KGHSH, CDR2 LQKENI. CDR3 sequence: CASSPGLAGANEQYF. The DNA for the CDR3 is TGTGCCAGCTCACCCGGACTAGCGGGAGCTAACGAGCAGTACTTC.

In DNA, the CDR3 is TGTGCCAGTAGTATCAGGGCCGGACTAGCGGGACGGGAGACCCAGTACTTC. It codes for CASSIRAGLAGRETQYF. This chain links TRBV19 with TRBJ2-5; TRBD2 aligns across 12 bases. Germline V gives CDR1 LNHDA, CDR2 SQIVND (reference sequence). V lost 3 bases to trimming and J lost 5 bases; unmatched junction nucleotides: 10. The CDR3 extends over 17 amino acids.

The J gene is TRBJ2-3, the V gene TRBV5-1; 7 bases align to TRBD1. Germline loops: CDR1 SGHRS, CDR2 YFSETQ. The CDR3 covers 14 residues. J lost 2 bases, V lost 4 bases, and 4 bases had no gene match. The CDR3, as DNA: TGCGCCAGCAGCCTGGGACAGTACACAGATACGCAGTATTTT. Translated, it gives CASSLGQYTDTQYF. Variable domain in full (rest from reference TRBV5-1 and TRBJ2-3): KAGVTQTPRYLIKTRGQQVTLSCSPISGHRSVSWYQQTPGQGLQFLFEYFSETQRNKGNFPGRFSGRQFSNSRSEMNVSTLELGDSALYLCASSLGQYTDTQYFGPGTRLTVL.

The V call is TRBV28, the J call TRBJ1-1; no clear D. The CDR3 sequence is 12 residues long. Germline V gene lookup returns CDR1 MDHEN and CDR2 SYDVKM. Trimming left V 9 bases short and J 5 bases short, with 13 bases between. CDR3 sequence reads: CASSEEVTEAFF. The CDR3 nucleotides read TGTGCCAGTTCCGAGGAGGTAACTGAAGCTTTCTTT.

The V gene is TRBV30, the J gene TRBJ2-1; tentatively, D is TRBD1 (5 bases). Trimming took off 2 bases at V and 6 bases at J, with 11 bases between the two ends. The germline V gene has CDR1 GTSNPN and CDR2 SVGIG (reference sequence). The CDR3 spans 13 residues. Written as DNA, the CDR3 is TGTGCCTGGAGTAGGACACTACCCAATGAGCAGTTCTTC. It codes for CAWSRTLPNEQFF.

V usage is TRBV29-1 and J usage is TRBJ1-2; D unresolved. CDR1 is SQVTM, CDR2 ANQGSEA, per germline. Between the trimmed V and J ends, which lost 2 bases and 12 bases, there was a span of 13 bases. This CDR3 comprises 11 residues. CDR3 sequence reads: CSVETLILNTF. CDR3 in DNA: TGCAGCGTTGAAACCCTAATTTTGAACACCTTC.

V is TRBV9 and J is TRBJ2-3, with 16 positions matching TRBD2. V trimming: 7 bases; J trimming: 6 bases; junction bases outside the gene matches: 2. Germline lookup yields CDR1 SGDLS and CDR2 YYNGEE. CDR3 length: 14 residues. The CDR3 DNA follows: TGTGCCAGCGGGACTAGCGGGAGGGGGGATACGCAGTATTTT. The encoded protein is CASGTSGRGDTQYF.

The rearrangement links TRBV18 to TRBJ2-7; D perhaps matches TRBD1 (6 bases). The CDR3 covers 14 residues. V was shortened by 6 bases and J by 5 bases, with 17 bases between the two germline ends. The germline gives CDR1 KGHSH, CDR2 LQKENI. The CDR3: CASSLGQPSNEQYF. CDR3 DNA sequence: TGTGCCAGCTCTCTGGGACAACCGTCCAACGAGCAGTACTTC.

J is TRBJ2-7 and V is TRBV6-1; tentatively, D is TRBD2 (5 bases). This CDR3 comprises 12 residues. Trimming shortened V by 6 bases and J by 0 bases, and 6 bases separated the two germline ends. From germline, CDR1 is MNHNS and CDR2 SASEGT. The CDR3 DNA reads as TGTGCCAGCAGGAGGGACTCCTACGAGCAGTACTTC. It is translated as CASRRDSYEQYF.

The V gene is TRBV28, the J gene TRBJ1-1; 8 bases are shared with TRBD1. The CDR3 totals 14 residues. Germline assignment: CDR1 MDHEN and CDR2 SYDVKM. V gave up 2 bases and J gave up 5 bases; unmatched junction bases: 4. The CDR3 DNA reads TGTGCCAGCAGTTTACTACAGGGGGAGACTGAAGCTTTCTTT. Encoded protein: CASSLLQGETEAFF.

The chain uses TRBV6-1 and TRBJ2-7; no firm D call. The length of the CDR3 is 15 residues. Germline CDR1 and CDR2: MNHNS and SASEGT. V lost 4 bases to trimming and J lost 0 bases, with 13 bases between them. The CDR3 here is CASSVSQLSSYEQYF. In DNA form, the CDR3 reads TGTGCCAGCAGTGTGTCCCAATTGAGCTCCTACGAGCAGTACTTC.

The chain has TRBV4-1 and TRBJ2-7, with 7 bases aligning to TRBD2. V lost 2 bases and J lost 4; bases outside the gene matches: 5. Germline CDR1 is MGHRA and CDR2 is YSYEKL. The CDR3 length is 14 residues. The DNA of the CDR3 is TGCGCCAGCAGCCAAATGGGGGGGGATTACGAGCAGTACTTC. It specifies CASSQMGGDYEQYF.

The chain links TRBV7-2 to TRBJ2-5, with a weak D call TRBD2 (5 bases). This CDR3 contains 15 residues. V lost 7 bases to trimming and J lost 0 bases, with 15 bases between them. Germline-derived CDR1 and CDR2 are SGHTA and FQGNSA. The CDR3 region has the DNA TGTGCCAGCAACTCGCGGGTCGCGTACCAAGAGACCCAGTACTTC. Translating gives CASNSRVAYQETQYF.

The genes are TRBV19 and TRBJ2-3; D remains unclear. In germline, CDR1 is LNHDA, CDR2 SQIVND (reference sequence). This CDR3 has 13 residues. The V gene lost 7 bases and the J gene lost 1 base, with 9 bases spanning the gap. The CDR3 coding sequence is TGTGCCAGTACCCCTCGGGGCACAGATACGCAGTATTTT. Its protein is CASTPRGTDTQYF.

This rearrangement joins TRBV19 to TRBJ1-3; D ambiguous. Between the trimmed V and J ends, which lost 3 bases and 0 bases, there was a span of 9 bases. Germline V gene lookup returns CDR1 LNHDA and CDR2 SQIVND (reference sequence). This CDR3 spans 15 amino acids. CDR3 residues: CASSMWLSSGNTIYF. The CDR3, as DNA: TGTGCCAGTAGTATGTGGCTCTCCTCTGGAAACACCATATATTTT. Combining the CDR3 with reference TRBV19 and TRBJ1-3 gives the whole variable domain DGGITQSPKYLFRKEGQNVTLSCEQNLNHDAMYWYRQDPGQGLRLIYYSQIVNDFQKGDIAEGYSVSREKKESFPLTVTSAQKNPTAFYLCASSMWLSSGNTIYFGEGSWLTVV.

The chain is built from TRBV7-2 and TRBJ1-5; 10 bases agree with TRBD1. CDR3 length: 15 residues. After removal of 5 bases from V and 3 bases from J, the junction contained 4 bases not matched to a gene. The germline V gene has CDR1 SGHTA and CDR2 FQGNSA. The DNA of the CDR3 is TGTGCCAGCAGCCTAGGACAGGGGGTCAATCAGCCCCAGCATTTT. It codes for CASSLGQGVNQPQHF. The entire variable domain, with the rest obtained from reference TRBV7-2 and TRBJ1-5, is as follows: GAGVSQSPSNKVTEKGKDVELRCDPISGHTALYWYRQSLGQGLEFLIYFQGNSAPDKSGLPSDRFSAERTGGSVSTLTIQRTQQEDSAVYLCASSLGQGVNQPQHFGDGTRLSIL.

The V gene is TRBV6-6, the J gene TRBJ1-5, with 9 bases matching TRBD1. Germline loops: CDR1 MNHNY, CDR2 SVGAGI (reference sequence). The CDR3 has 16 amino acids. The V segment lost 4 bases and the J segment 2 bases; nucleotides outside the gene matches: 6. The CDR3 reads CASSSWDRDRNQPQHF. CDR3 nucleotide sequence: TGTGCCAGCAGTTCCTGGGACAGGGATCGCAATCAGCCCCAGCATTTT.

CDR3 bases: TGTGCCAGCAGTTTACTAGGGGGCCTGGAGACCCAGTACTTC. Translation gives CASSLLGGLETQYF. V usage is TRBV27 and J usage is TRBJ2-5, with 7 nucleotides matching TRBD1. CDR1 and CDR2 (germline): MNHEY, SMNVEV (reference sequence). The CDR3 runs to 14 residues. The ends lost 2 bases at V and 5 bases at J; junction bases unmatched: 5.

This chain joins TRBV2 and TRBJ1-4; D uncertain. V lost 1 base to trimming and J lost 6 bases, with 9 bases between them. This CDR3 contains 14 residues. The germline CDR1 and CDR2 sequences are SNHLY and FYNNEI. CDR3: CASSEGRRDEKLFF. The CDR3 DNA sequence: TGTGCCAGCAGTGAAGGCAGGAGGGATGAAAAACTGTTTTTT.

V is TRBV15 and J is TRBJ2-7; perhaps TRBD1 as D (5 bases). This CDR3 is built from 13 residues. Trimming took 5 bases from V and 4 from J, leaving 12 bases between them. Germline-derived CDR1 and CDR2 are LNHNV and YYDKDF (reference sequence). CDR3 nucleotide sequence: TGTGCCACCAGCGACTTAGGGGATTACGAGCAGTACTTC. Protein product: CATSDLGDYEQYF. The variable domain in full, completed from reference TRBV15 and TRBJ2-7, reads DAMVIQNPRYQVTQFGKPVTLSCSQTLNHNVMYWYQQKSSQAPKLLFHYYDKDFNNEADTPDNFQSRRPNTSFCFLDIRSPGLGDTAMYLCATSDLGDYEQYFGPGTRLTVT.

The chain has TRBV9 and TRBJ2-1, with D hard to call. The germline V and J ends were trimmed by 4 bases and 3 bases, with 8 bases remaining between them. This CDR3 contains 13 residues. The germline gives CDR1 SGDLS, CDR2 YYNGEE. The CDR3 DNA sequence: TGTGCCAGCAGCCCCCCCGTCTACAATGAGCAGTTCTTC. Its protein is CASSPPVYNEQFF.

Concerning this clone itself: Compared with germline, one end of the junction differs, possibly owing to a read error. This specimen includes other DNA sequences encoding the same CDR3. This chain connects TRBV18 to TRBJ1-6; no clear D. The CDR3 sequence is 13 residues long. Germline V CDR1 and CDR2: KGHSH, LQKENI. CDR3: CASSPHENSPLHF. CDR3 coding DNA: TGTGCCAGCTCACCACACGAGAATTCACCCCTACACTTT.

The V gene is TRBV30, the J gene TRBJ2-3; D is perhaps TRBD2 (6 bases). This CDR3 region has 16 residues. Germline V lookup: CDR1 GTSNPN, CDR2 SVGIG (reference sequence). Trimming left V 0 bases short and J 0 bases short, with 13 bases between. CDR3 in DNA: TGTGCCTGGAGTGTCGGGCTAGCGCCGAGCACAGATACGCAGTATTTT. Translating gives CAWSVGLAPSTDTQYF.

The chain combines TRBV18 with TRBJ1-1, with a tentative D call TRBD1 (6 bases). There are 16 residues in the CDR3. Deletions cut 3 bases from V and 0 bases from J, with 14 bases between. Germline CDR1 and CDR2: KGHSH and LQKENI. The CDR3 nucleotides are TGTGCCAGCTCACCGAGACGACAGGACATGAACACTGAAGCTTTCTTT. Amino acids: CASSPRRQDMNTEAFF. Together with reference TRBV18 and TRBJ1-1, the CDR3 gives the full variable domain: NAGVMQNPRHLVRRRGQEARLRCSPMKGHSHVYWYRQLPEEGLKFMVYLQKENIIDESGMPKERFSAEFPKEGPSILRIQQVVRGDSAAYFCASSPRRQDMNTEAFFGQGTRLTVV.

J is TRBJ2-1 and V is TRBV7-8; D uncertain. The V gene's germline CDR1 is SGHVS and CDR2 FQNEAQ. The CDR3 consists of 11 residues. V was pared by 2 bases and J by 9 bases, with 5 bases between. CDR3 DNA: TGTGCCAGCAGCTTACGGAGTGAGCAGTTCTTC. It yields the protein CASSLRSEQFF.